This T cell receptor (beta chain) originates from a study of T cells in Graves' hyperthyroidism and ophthalmopathy. This clonotype was picked up many times. The CDR3 contains 15 residues. Germline loops: CDR1 MNHNS, CDR2 SASEGT. With 2 bases removed from V and 2 bases from J, the gap between germline ends came to 10 bases. Patients showing uncontrolled infection, other autoimmune disease, pregnancy or lactation were ineligible. The TCR beta CDR3 regions underwent amplification using RNA transcripts as the source. The TCR CDR3 was amplified in a first-round RT-PCR using the HTBI primer set. TCRdb independently ran MiXCR on the multiplex PCR reads; one entry per CDR3 protein. This sample has approximately 380,000 distinct CDR3 sequences, with about a fifth found just once.

The V gene is TRBV6-1, the J gene TRBJ1-3, with unresolved D. The receptor was isolated from a woman younger than 30 with Graves' hyperthyroidism. Sequencing was performed on blood. The CDR3 DNA reads as TGTGCCAGCAGTGAAAGTCGGGCAACTGGAAACACCATATATTTT. Protein sequence: CASSESRATGNTIYF.